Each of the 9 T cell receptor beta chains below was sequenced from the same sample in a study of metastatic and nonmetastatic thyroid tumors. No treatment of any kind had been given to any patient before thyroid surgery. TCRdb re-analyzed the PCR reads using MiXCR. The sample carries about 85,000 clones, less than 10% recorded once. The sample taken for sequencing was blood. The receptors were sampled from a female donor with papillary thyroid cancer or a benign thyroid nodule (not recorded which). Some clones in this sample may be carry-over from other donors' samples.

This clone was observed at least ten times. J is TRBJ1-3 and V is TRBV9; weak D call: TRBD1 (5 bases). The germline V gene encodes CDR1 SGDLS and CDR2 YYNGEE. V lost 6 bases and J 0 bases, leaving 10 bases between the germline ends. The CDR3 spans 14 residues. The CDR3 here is CASTQGRSGNTIYF. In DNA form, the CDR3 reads TGTGCCAGCACCCAGGGCCGCTCTGGAAACACCATATATTTT.

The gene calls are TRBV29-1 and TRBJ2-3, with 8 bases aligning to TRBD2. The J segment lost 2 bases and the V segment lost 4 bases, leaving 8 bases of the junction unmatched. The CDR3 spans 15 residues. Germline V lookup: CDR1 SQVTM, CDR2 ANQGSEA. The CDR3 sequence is CSVGGRGAATDTQYF. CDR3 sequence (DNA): TGCAGCGTTGGGGGGCGGGGGGCTGCCACAGATACGCAGTATTTT.

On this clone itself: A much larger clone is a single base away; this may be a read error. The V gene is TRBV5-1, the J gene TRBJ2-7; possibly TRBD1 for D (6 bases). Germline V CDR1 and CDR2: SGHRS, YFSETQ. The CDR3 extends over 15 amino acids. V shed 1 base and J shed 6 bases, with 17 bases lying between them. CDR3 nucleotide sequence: TGCGCCAGCAGCTTGACCCAGGGGTCGAACTGCGAGCAGTACTTC. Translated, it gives CASSLTQGSNCEQYF.

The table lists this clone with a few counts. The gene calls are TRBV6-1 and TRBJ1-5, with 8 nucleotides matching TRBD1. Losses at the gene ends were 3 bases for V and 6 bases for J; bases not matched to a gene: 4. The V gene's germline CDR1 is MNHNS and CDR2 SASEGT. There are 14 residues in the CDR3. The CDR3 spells CASSESGGRQPQHF. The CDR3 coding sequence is TGTGCCAGCAGTGAGTCAGGGGGCCGTCAGCCCCAGCATTTT.

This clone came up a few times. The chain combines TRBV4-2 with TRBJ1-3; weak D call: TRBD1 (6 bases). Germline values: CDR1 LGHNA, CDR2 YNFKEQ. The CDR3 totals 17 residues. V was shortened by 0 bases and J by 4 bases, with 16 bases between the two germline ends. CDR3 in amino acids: CASSQDHRGARGNTIYF. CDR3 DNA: TGTGCCAGCAGCCAAGATCACCGGGGGGCGCGCGGAAACACCATATATTTT.

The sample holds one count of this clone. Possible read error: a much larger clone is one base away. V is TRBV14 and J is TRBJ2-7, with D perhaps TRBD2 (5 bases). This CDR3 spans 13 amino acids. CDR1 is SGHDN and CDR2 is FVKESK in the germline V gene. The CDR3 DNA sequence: TGTGCCAGCATCCAAGTTCGAACGGGAGAGCAGTACTTC. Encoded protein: CASIQVRTGEQYF.

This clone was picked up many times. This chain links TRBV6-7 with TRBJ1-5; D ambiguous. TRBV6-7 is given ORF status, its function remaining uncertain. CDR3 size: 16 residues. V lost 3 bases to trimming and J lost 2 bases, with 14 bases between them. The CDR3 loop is CASSYQDREGNQPQHF. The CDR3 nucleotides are TGTGCCAGCAGTTATCAAGATAGGGAGGGCAATCAGCCCCAGCATTTT.

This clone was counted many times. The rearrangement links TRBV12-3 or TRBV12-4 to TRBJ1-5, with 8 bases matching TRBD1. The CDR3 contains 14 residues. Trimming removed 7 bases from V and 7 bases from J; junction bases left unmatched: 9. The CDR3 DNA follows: TGTGCCAGCACCCTCGCCGGGACAGGCCAGCCCCAGCATTTT. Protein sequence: CASTLAGTGQPQHF.

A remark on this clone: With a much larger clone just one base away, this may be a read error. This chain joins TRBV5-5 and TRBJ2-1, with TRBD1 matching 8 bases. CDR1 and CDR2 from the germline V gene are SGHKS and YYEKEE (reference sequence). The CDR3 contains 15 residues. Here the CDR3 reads CAISLVQDRVSKQFF. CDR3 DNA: TGTGCCATCAGCTTGGTTCAGGACAGGGTATCGAAGCAGTTCTTC.